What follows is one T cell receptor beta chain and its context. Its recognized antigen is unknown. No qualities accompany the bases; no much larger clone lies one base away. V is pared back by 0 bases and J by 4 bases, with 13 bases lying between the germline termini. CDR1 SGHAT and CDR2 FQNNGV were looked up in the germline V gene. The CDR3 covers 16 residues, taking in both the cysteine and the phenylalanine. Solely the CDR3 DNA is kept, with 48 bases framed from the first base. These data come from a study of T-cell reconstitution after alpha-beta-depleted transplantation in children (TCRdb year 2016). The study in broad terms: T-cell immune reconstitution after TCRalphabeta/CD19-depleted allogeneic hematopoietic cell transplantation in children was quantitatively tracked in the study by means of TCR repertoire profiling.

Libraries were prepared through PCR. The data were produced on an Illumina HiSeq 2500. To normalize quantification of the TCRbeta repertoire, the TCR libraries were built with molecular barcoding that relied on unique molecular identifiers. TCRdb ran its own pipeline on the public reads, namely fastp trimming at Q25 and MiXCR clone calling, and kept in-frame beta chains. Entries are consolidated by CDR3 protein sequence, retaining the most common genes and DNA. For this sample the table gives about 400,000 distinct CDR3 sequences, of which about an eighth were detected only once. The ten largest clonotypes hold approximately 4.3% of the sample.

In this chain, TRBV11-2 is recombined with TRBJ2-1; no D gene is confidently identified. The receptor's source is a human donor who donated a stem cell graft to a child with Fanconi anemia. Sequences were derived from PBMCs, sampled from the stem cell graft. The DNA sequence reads TGTGCCAGCAGCTTAGATATAGATCTGGCTTACAATGAGCAGTTCTTC. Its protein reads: CASSLDIDLAYNEQFF.